The entry below describes one T cell receptor (beta chain). Its specificity is unknown. This sample was included in a study of shared clonotypes between healthy human individuals. From germline, CDR1 is MNHNY and CDR2 SVGAGI (reference sequence). CDR3 length: 15 residues. With 0 bases removed from V and 7 bases from J, the gap between germline ends came to 13 bases. Findings and caveats of the study: Tissues were not sampled, only blood, and their repertoires likely differ. Sequencing depth was predicted to influence how clonotypes are shared among donors.

TCRdb's copy holds only in-frame clones and misses some; the assay was immunoSEQ multiplex PCR. The data show 2 million to 2.5 million clones, 93% seen once. The TCR originated in a man aged 18 to 29 in good health. Some clones in this sample may be carry-over from other donors' samples. Sequenced input: naive CD4+ T cells from PBMCs. The subset denotes: CD45RA+ positively selected. The chain joins TRBV6-6 to TRBJ1-5, with D tentatively TRBD1 (5 bases). CDR3 amino acids: CASSYSGGKGQPQHF. The CDR3 coding sequence is TGTGCCAGCAGTTACTCGGGGGGTAAGGGGCAGCCCCAGCATTTT.